This TCR beta chain originates from a study of blood T cells in healthy people across ages. The CDR3 runs to 15 residues. Between the trimmed V and J ends, which lost 2 bases and 5 bases, there was a span of 10 bases. Primers used in a second PCR of about 7 to 12 cycles were a sample-barcoded 5' primer and a J-beta primer mix. TCRdb re-analysed the 5' RACE reads in MiXCR, keeping a single row per CDR3 protein. Of 700,000 to 950,000 distinct CDR3 sequences listed, 58% are singletons. The authors drew approximately 9 milliliters of peripheral blood from each donor. The chain combines TRBV12-3 or TRBV12-4 with TRBJ1-6; D is undetermined. The sample comprised blood. The TCR originated in a man younger than 45 in good health. In DNA form, the CDR3 reads TGTGCCAGCAGTTTAAATTTGCAAGATAATTCACCCCTCCACTTT. Protein: CASSLNLQDNSPLHF.